The T cell receptor (beta chain) described here comes from a study of cytomegalovirus exposure and HLA in healthy donors. CDR1 and CDR2 (germline): MNHNS, SASEGT. The germline V and J ends were trimmed by 7 bases and 3 bases, with 9 bases remaining between them. The CDR3 is made up of 12 amino acids. A few counts support this clone. The PCR was carried out with 60 Vbeta primers and 13 Jbeta primers. Repertoires were generated with immunoSEQ multiplex PCR, while TCRdb's copy carries only in-frame clones and drops some. Here the sample spans approximately 160,000 clones, around 79% being singletons. This TCR came from a male donor in good health and CMV-seropositive. Sequences were obtained from PBMCs. The chain employs TRBV6-1 and TRBJ1-2; D gene ambiguous. The CDR3 DNA reads TGTGCCAGCACGGTTGGTGACTATGGCTACACCTTC. It translates to CASTVGDYGYTF.